Listed below are T cell receptor beta chains from one sample, sequenced in a study of blood T cells in healthy people across ages. MiXCR, run by TCRdb on the 5' RACE reads, gives a single entry per CDR3 protein. The table records roughly 830,000 distinct CDR3 sequences, roughly 60% of them present only once. The specimen was blood. The receptors originated from a man aged 25-45 years in good health. Each CDR3 is given with its conserved first and last residue. The order of the fields is J gene, D gene, clone size, V gene, CDR3 DNA, CDR3 protein. A D gene is named only where the DNA matches it firmly. A row's size may be missing; if present it is once, few, many or a size class.

TRBJ2-2	TRBD2	-	TRBV25-1	TGTGCCAGCAGTGACCCTCGGGGGGGAGCGAACACCGGGGAGCTGTTTTTT	CASSDPRGGANTGELFF
TRBJ2-3	-	-	TRBV12-3/TRBV12-4	TGTGCCAGCTCACGGGGGATGGCAGATACGCAGTATTTT	CASSRGMADTQYF
TRBJ2-5	-	few	TRBV7-3	TGTGCCAGCAGCTTATCACAGATCGCCGAGACCCAGTACTTC	CASSLSQIAETQYF
TRBJ1-3	-	-	TRBV29-1	TGCAGCGTTGAATTCACAGGGACGGGAAACACCATATATTTT	CSVEFTGTGNTIYF
TRBJ2-3	-	few	TRBV20-1	TGCAGTGCTAGTGATGGGACAGATACGCAGTATTTT	CSASDGTDTQYF
TRBJ2-5	-	-	TRBV5-4	TGTGCCAGCAGCTTGGAGTCTTACGGCTTCGAGACCCAGTACTTC	CASSLESYGFETQYF
TRBJ2-6	-	-	TRBV2	TGTGCCAGCAGGCCGGGAAGGGAAGTGTCTGGGGCCAACGTCCTGACTTTC	CASRPGREVSGANVLTF
TRBJ2-1	TRBD1	-	TRBV20-1	TGCAGTGCTACGGACAGGGGCGCCTACAATGAGCAGTTCTTC	CSATDRGAYNEQFF
TRBJ2-3	-	-	TRBV6-1	TGTGCCAGCAGCCGGGGCTCCACGGGGGTCGATACGCAGTATTTT	CASSRGSTGVDTQYF
TRBJ2-5	TRBD2	-	TRBV2	TGTGCCAGCAGTGTGGGAGGGGAACAAGAGACCCAGTACTTC	CASSVGGEQETQYF
TRBJ1-6	-	few	TRBV5-6	TGTGCCAGCAGCTTGGGGAGATACATAACTTCACCCCTCCACTTT	CASSLGRYITSPLHF
TRBJ2-1	TRBD1	-	TRBV13	TGTGCCAGCAGCCCAGAGGGGGCGACTCCATACAATGAGCAGTTCTTC	CASSPEGATPYNEQFF
TRBJ1-2	TRBD1	-	TRBV6-5	TGTGCCAGCAGTAACGGAGTGGGACAGTTCTATGGCTACACCTTC	CASSNGVGQFYGYTF
TRBJ2-5	TRBD1	-	TRBV29-1	TGCAGCGGGGGACAGGGGAGGAATGAGCAGTACTTC	CSGGQGRNEQYF
TRBJ1-2	-	few	TRBV12-3/TRBV12-4	TGTGCCAGCACCCCGGTCTCGGGGGGCTACACCTTC	CASTPVSGGYTF
TRBJ2-1	TRBD2	-	TRBV4-3	TGCGCCAGCAGCCAACTAGGACTAGCGGCTCGCAATGAGCAGTTCTTC	CASSQLGLAARNEQFF
TRBJ2-7	TRBD2	few	TRBV7-2	TGTGCCAGCAGGGGGACTAGCGGGGAGGAGCAGTACTTC	CASRGTSGEEQYF
TRBJ2-5	-	few	TRBV6-5	TGTGCCAGCAGTTACTCGAATCCTAGCTTGGAGACCCAGTACTTC	CASSYSNPSLETQYF
TRBJ2-4	TRBD2	-	TRBV27	TGTGCCAGCAGTTTATCTTTTACCGGGACTAGGGAAAACATTCAGTACTTC	CASSLSFTGTRENIQYF
TRBJ2-5	-	-	TRBV9	TGTGCCAGCAGCGTAGCTGGGGCGGCCCAAGAGACCCAGTACTTC	CASSVAGAAQETQYF
TRBJ2-1	TRBD2	few	TRBV10-3	TGTGCCATCAGTGAGTCAGATTCGGGGGGGGGCTACAATGAGCAGTTCTTC	CAISESDSGGGYNEQFF
TRBJ2-3	TRBD1	-	TRBV4-2	TGTGCCAGCAGCCTGGGACAGGACCCAGATACGCAGTATTTT	CASSLGQDPDTQYF
TRBJ2-1	-	-	TRBV27	TGTGCCAGCAGTGACAGAACCTACAATGGGCAGTTCTTC	CASSDRTYNGQFF
TRBJ2-3	TRBD2	few	TRBV5-1	TGCGCCAGCAGCTTGGAAAGCGGGGGGACAGATACGCAGTATTTT	CASSLESGGTDTQYF
TRBJ2-5	-	few	TRBV20-1	TGCAGTGCTCATAACAGGGAAGGGCAAGAGACCCAGTACTTC	CSAHNREGQETQYF
TRBJ2-1	-	-	TRBV6-6	TGTGCCAGCAGCAACCTTGCAGGAGGGCACAATGGTGAGCAGTTCTTC	CASSNLAGGHNGEQFF
TRBJ2-5	TRBD1	-	TRBV5-1	TGCACCAGCAGCTTGGCCGTAGGGACAGCGTACTTC	CTSSLAVGTAYF
TRBJ2-5	TRBD2	few	TRBV10-3	TGTGCCATCAGGGGGACTAGCGGGGGCCAAGAGACCCAGTACTTC	CAIRGTSGGQETQYF
TRBJ2-4	-	-	TRBV15	TGTGCCACCAGCAGATCCTTCGGGATAGACATTCAGTACTTC	CATSRSFGIDIQYF
TRBJ2-3	-	many	TRBV18	TGTGCCAGCTCTATGGAGGGGGAGGCAGATACGCAGTATTTT	CASSMEGEADTQYF
TRBJ2-7	-	-	TRBV25-1	TGTGCCAGCAGCGAGGGAGGGGGTCACTACGAGCAGTACTTC	CASSEGGGHYEQYF
TRBJ1-5	-	-	TRBV28	TGTGCCAGCAGTTTGGGGGCAGAAAGTTATCAGCCCCAGCATTTT	CASSLGAESYQPQHF
TRBJ1-2	-	few	TRBV14	TGTGCCAGCAGCCCGACTCTTAACTATGGCTACACCTTC	CASSPTLNYGYTF
TRBJ2-1	-	few	TRBV29-1	TGCAGCGACTTAGCAGGGGAGCAGTTCTTC	CSDLAGEQFF
TRBJ2-3	-	few	TRBV29-1	TGCAGCGCCGCCCCGACAGCCTCGGGGGATACGCAGTATTTT	CSAAPTASGDTQYF
TRBJ2-1	TRBD1	-	TRBV12-3/TRBV12-4	TGTGCCAGCAGTTTCCAGGACAGGCGGTACAATGAGCAGTTCTTC	CASSFQDRRYNEQFF
TRBJ2-3	-	-	TRBV7-3	TGTGCCAGCAGCTTCGCCGAGGCAGATACGCAGTATTTT	CASSFAEADTQYF
TRBJ1-5	-	-	TRBV4-3	TGCGCCAGCAGCCAAGTGAGGGGTACTCAGCCCCAGCATTTT	CASSQVRGTQPQHF
TRBJ2-5	-	-	TRBV2	TGTGCCAGCAGTGAGGGTGGAAACAGGGGGGGCGAAGAGACCCAGTACTTC	CASSEGGNRGGEETQYF
TRBJ1-2	TRBD1	-	TRBV27	TGTGCCAGCAGGGACAGGAGATATCACTATGGCTACACCTTC	CASRDRRYHYGYTF
TRBJ1-1	-	once	TRBV12-3/TRBV12-4	TGTGCCAGCAGTTTAGGATCGACACCCCTGAACACTGAAGCTTTCTTT	CASSLGSTPLNTEAFF
TRBJ2-7	TRBD1	-	TRBV15	TGTGCCACCAGCAGAGACAGGACAGGGGCTGCCTACGAGCAGTACTTC	CATSRDRTGAAYEQYF
TRBJ2-5	-	-	TRBV4-2	TGTGCCAGCAGCCAAGGAGTAGACGTGTACCAAGAGACCCAGTACTTC	CASSQGVDVYQETQYF
TRBJ2-1	TRBD1	-	TRBV4-3	TGCGCCAGCAGCCGGGACAGGGCGCGGAGTGAGCAGTTCTTC	CASSRDRARSEQFF
TRBJ2-7	-	-	TRBV28	TGTGCCAGCGCGTTGGGGGGGGCCTCCTACGAGCAGTACTTC	CASALGGASYEQYF
TRBJ2-5	-	few	TRBV2	TGTGCCAGCAGTGAAGAGCAAGACAGCGAGGCCCAGTACTTC	CASSEEQDSEAQYF
TRBJ2-3	-	few	TRBV20-1	TGCAGTGCCCTGGGACCCGGTACGCAGTATTTT	CSALGPGTQYF
TRBJ2-7	TRBD2	few	TRBV20-1	TGCAGTGCTAGCGGGGGGGCGCTGAACTACGAGCAGTACTTC	CSASGGALNYEQYF
TRBJ2-5	-	-	TRBV11-2	TGTGCCAGCAGCGTCTCTATTGAGACCCAGTACTTC	CASSVSIETQYF
TRBJ2-3	TRBD1	-	TRBV25-1	TGTGCCAGCAGTAAACAGGGGGGCCCAGATACGCAGTATTTT	CASSKQGGPDTQYF
TRBJ2-6	-	-	TRBV15	TGTGCCACCAGCAGAGATCTGAGCTCTGGGGCCAACGTCCTGACTTTC	CATSRDLSSGANVLTF
TRBJ2-1	-	once	TRBV12-3/TRBV12-4	TGTGCCAGCAGTTTTATTGTTAGTTACAATGAGCAGTTCTTC	CASSFIVSYNEQFF
TRBJ1-2	-	few	TRBV20-1	TGCAGTGCTCCGACGGCAGGGTTGGGCTATGGCTACACCTTC	CSAPTAGLGYGYTF